One sample yielded the 2 T cell receptor beta chains listed below, sequenced in a study of regulatory T cells in long-lasting Graves disease. For TCR beta, libraries came from iRepertoire HTBI primers and Arm-PCR of CDR3 regions. MiXCR, run by TCRdb on the multiplex PCR reads, gives a single entry per CDR3 protein. The table records approximately 400,000 distinct CDR3 sequences, under 15% of them present only once. Described time point: newly diagnosed GD, antithyroid drugs for less than 3 months. The TCR library was made from RNA that had been extracted from PBMCs in TRIzol. In addition, the sample was reused for a study of T cells in Graves' hyperthyroidism and ophthalmopathy.

This material consisted of peripheral blood mononuclear cells (PBMCs), taken at new diagnosis, from a patient treated with antithyroid drugs. The source is a woman aged 25-40 years with Graves disease.

Here the CDR3 reads CASSLPSGSLKYF. The DNA for the CDR3 is TGTGCCAGCAGTCTCCCTAGCGGGAGTTTAAAGTACTTC. The rearrangement links TRBV28 to TRBJ2-7, with TRBD2 matching over 10 bases. This CDR3 region has 13 residues. In germline, CDR1 is MDHEN, CDR2 SYDVKM. V was clipped by 5 bases and J by 11 bases; unmatched bases: 9.

This clonotype was recorded at least ten times. V is TRBV7-8 and J is TRBJ2-1; D possibly matches TRBD1 or TRBD2 (7 bases each). V was cut by 8 bases and J by 6 bases, with 14 bases left in between. Germline CDR1 reads SGHVS; CDR2 reads FQNEAQ. The CDR3 has 13 residues. As DNA, the CDR3 is TGTGCCAGCGTACAGGGGAGGGGCAATGAGCAGTTCTTC. As protein: CASVQGRGNEQFF. The full variable domain, with the rest looked up from reference TRBV7-8 and TRBJ2-1, is GAGVSQSPRYKVAKRGQDVALRCDPISGHVSLFWYQQALGQGPEFLTYFQNEAQLDKSGLPSDRFFAERPEGSVSTLKIQRTQQEDSAVYLCASVQGRGNEQFFGPGTRLTVL.